This TCR beta chain was identified in a study of CD8+ T cells in alopecia areata. CDR1 is MNHNY and CDR2 is SVGAGI in the germline V gene (reference sequence). The length of the CDR3 is 14 residues. Trimming took 0 bases from V and 5 from J; bases not matched to a gene: 2. Reverse transcribed after extraction, RNA yielded cDNA as the sequencing template. Profiled with immunoSEQ multiplex PCR; TCRdb holds only in-frame clones, not every one. The repertoire holds around 110,000 clones, with roughly three fifths as singletons. Treatment specified: oral pan-JAK inhibitor, 5-10 mg twice daily. The chain combines TRBV6-6 with TRBJ2-7; TRBD1 matches 9 bases. The sample was CD8+ T cells sorted from blood, taken at week 24, from a patient treated with tofacitinib. The clonotype originates from a human donor with alopecia areata. CDR3 in DNA: TGTGCCAGCAGTTACTCGGGACAGGGCCACGAGCAGTACTTC. It codes for CASSYSGQGHEQYF.